This T cell receptor (beta chain) was identified during a study of shared clonotypes between healthy human individuals (dated by TCRdb to 2020 to 2021). As for the study more broadly: Three men and two women, aged 18 to 49 years, made up the cohort. Per donor, leukapheresis produced somewhere between about 0.94 and 9 billion PBMCs. To increase sequencing depth and limit assay-specific biases, different laboratories used diverse techniques to prepare libraries and sequence TCR repertoires. Per donor, three plates each were used for CD4 naive and CD4 memory, two for CD8 naive, and one for CD8 memory. To estimate repertoire size and how much clonotypes are shared between individuals, the study performed deep sequencing of blood TCR repertoires from five healthy adults. Results the study describes overall, beyond this receptor: Rarefaction of sorted-subset datasets indicated incomplete sequencing despite the large sequencing depth. Sampling was restricted to blood, and TCR repertoires in tissues likely differ from the TCR repertoires found in blood. The genetic and exposure-history diversity represented was limited by the small number of donors. Estimated clonotype richness was generally larger for naive than for memory subsets. Pairwise subsampling led to the expectation that sequencing depth would affect the degree of clonotype sharing among donors. Compared with non-shared clonotypes, the clonotypes found in all four sorted-subset donors had higher generation probabilities. When a handful of donors were compared, the shared fraction of clonotypes was about 5.4% for naive CD4, 3.5% to 4% for naive CD8, 2.3% for memory CD4, and approximately 0.4% for memory CD8.

A note on this clone: No antigen is known for it. One base away there is no much larger clone; base qualities are not given.

Donors were healthy HIV-negative adults with no recently reported acute infections or vaccinations. Every donor was a Caucasian adult living in Nashville, Tennessee, USA. CD4+ T cells were enriched by magnetic negative selection, after which naive cells were positively selected on CD45RA and the negative fraction was taken as the memory subset. Blood was obtained by leukapheresis, after which PBMCs were separated by Ficoll-Histopaque density gradient centrifugation and cryopreserved in liquid nitrogen vapor phase. Analytical flow cytometry was used to check the purity and quantity of every magnetically sorted T cell population. From each sorted fraction, genomic DNA was isolated and quantified by UV absorbance on a Nanodrop 2000c. Using the deep immunoSEQ assay, TCR CDR3 regions were amplified from genomic DNA by multiplex PCR. Extracted genomic DNA from each cell subset was distributed evenly across all wells of several immunoSEQ 96-well plates, and each plate was treated as a replicate. For sorted subsets, around 0.2 ug genomic DNA, equal to about 30,000 T cell genomes, was loaded into each replicate PCR. Purified libraries were quantified with a Qubit 3.0 fluorometer, sized on a Bioanalyzer 2100, and re-quantified with the KAPA Library Quantification kit. Every immunoSEQ 96-well plate was sequenced on a dedicated single-read 150-cycle Illumina NextSeq 550 flow cell. Concerning the study's data processing: Because the immunoSEQ output held only junctional sequences and lacked quality scores, the filtering could not match the filtering applied to full-length reads. Sequences were annotated with PyIR, a Python wrapper for IgBLAST v1.9, and V/J genes and CDR3 were assigned using IMGT germline references. Reads were filtered out if the reads had weak V/J assignments (E-value above 1e-6), no CDR3, stop codons, out-of-frame junctions, or ambiguous translated residues. V3J clonotypes were defined by identical inferred V gene, J gene, and CDR3 amino acid sequence. Percentage overlap between repertoires was computed as shared unique clonotypes divided by the size of the smaller repertoire. Richness of each repertoire was evaluated using RTK rarefaction, the Chao1 estimator, and Recon v2.1 estimates of unobserved clonotypes. Generation probabilities were computed with OLGA for all TCRbeta clonotypes obtained by the gDNA method from a handful of donors. Here the immuneACCESS table is served through TCRdb, limited to in-frame sequences with V and J called. Missing clones are a known gap in these copies; in checked studies unresolved V genes cover under half, and the rest lacks a known reason. V and J calls and clone size follow that table, whereas D and trimming were derived from the DNA. The sample table contains some 500,000 clones; only one count was recorded for less than 96% of them. In total, the top ten clones hold about 0.054% of the sample.

The sequenced material came from naive CD4+ T cells sorted from blood. The cell subset or site label, read with the paper, signifies: CD45RA+ positively selected. This TCR was sampled from a young woman in good health.

Here the CDR3 is given as CASIGENYNQPQHF. The nucleotides are TGTGCCAGTATAGGCGAGAATTACAATCAGCCCCAGCATTTT. The rearranged segments are TRBV19 and TRBJ1-5; the D gene is not confidently resolved. According to the germline V gene (reference sequence), CDR1 reads LNHDA and CDR2 reads SQIVND. From the cysteine through the phenylalanine, the CDR3 covers 14 amino acids. Only the CDR3 portion is preserved as DNA: 42 bases, with reading frame beginning at the first base. Cut back by 7 bases and 3 bases, the V and J ends lie 13 bases apart.